These 11 T cell receptor beta chains were all obtained from the same sample, sequenced in a study of blood T cell repertoires in COVID-19. The assay was immunoSEQ multiplex PCR, and TCRdb's table has in-frame clones only and misses some. This sample has 190,000 or so clones, with around nine tenths found just once. Sequencing used peripheral blood. These receptor sequences come from a man aged 35-49 years with active or convalescent COVID-19.

The gene calls are TRBV11-1 and TRBJ1-1, with D unclear. The CDR3 consists of 13 residues. V shed 4 bases and J shed 0 bases, with 6 bases lying between them. From germline, CDR1 is SGHAT and CDR2 FQDESV (reference sequence). The CDR3 reads CASSSGLNTEAFF. CDR3 nucleotides: TGTGCCAGCAGCTCGGGGTTGAACACTGAAGCTTTCTTT. The entire variable domain, with the rest obtained from reference TRBV11-1 and TRBJ1-1, is as follows: EAEVAQSPRYKITEKSQAVAFWCDPISGHATLYWYRQILGQGPELLVQFQDESVVDDSQLPKDRFSAERLKGVDSTLKIQPAELGDSAMYLCASSSGLNTEAFFGQGTRLTVV.

The chain is built from TRBV2 and TRBJ1-1; 7 bases match TRBD1. Germline V gene lookup returns CDR1 SNHLY and CDR2 FYNNEI. The CDR3 consists of 14 residues. V shed 1 base and J 5 bases; nucleotides not matched to a gene: 4. CDR3 nucleotide sequence: TGTGCCAGCAGTGAAGACAGGGGTGAGACTGAAGCTTTCTTT. Its translation: CASSEDRGETEAFF.

The genes are TRBV6-1 and TRBJ1-3; D remains ambiguous. Germline lookup yields CDR1 MNHNS and CDR2 SASEGT. V lost 2 bases, J lost 5 bases, and 7 bases lay in between. The CDR3 consists of 13 residues. The DNA of the CDR3 is TGTGCCAGCAGTGAACACAGTCGAAACACCATATATTTT. Its translation: CASSEHSRNTIYF.

The V and J genes are TRBV5-1 and TRBJ2-3; 10 nucleotides match TRBD2. V trimming: 4 bases; J trimming: 4 bases; junction bases outside the gene matches: 3. Germline assignment: CDR1 SGHRS and CDR2 YFSETQ. The CDR3 sequence is 14 residues long. The CDR3 loop is CASSKAGGPDTQYF. The CDR3 DNA is TGCGCCAGCAGCAAAGCGGGGGGGCCAGATACGCAGTATTTT.

The genes are TRBV5-3 and TRBJ2-5; D not resolved. TRBV5-3 is classed as an ORF, of uncertain function. The CDR3 is made up of 14 amino acids. Trimming removed 2 bases at V and 5 bases at J, with 13 bases between. DNA for the CDR3: TGTGCCAGAAGCTTTAAGTCCTATTGGGAGACCCAGTACTTC. Amino acids: CARSFKSYWETQYF.

The CDR3 is CASRTGGATNEKLFF. The CDR3 nucleotides read TGTGCCAGCAGAACAGGGGGGGCGACTAATGAAAAACTGTTTTTT. The J gene is TRBJ1-4, the V gene TRBV28; 8 bases are shared with TRBD1. Germline CDR1 MDHEN, CDR2 SYDVKM. With 6 bases clipped from V and 2 bases from J, the junction kept 5 bases outside the gene matches. The length of the CDR3 is 15 residues.

The table lists this clone with a count of one. The chain uses TRBV7-6 and TRBJ1-4; 7 positions agree with TRBD1. The CDR3 spans 15 residues. CDR1 is SGHVS and CDR2 is FNYEAQ in the germline V gene. The V and J ends lost 5 bases and 8 bases, in that order; junction bases with no gene match: 11. The CDR3 DNA follows: TGTGCCAGCAGCCCCTCCGGGACAGTTCGAGAAAAACTGTTTTTT. This gives the protein CASSPSGTVREKLFF.

The rearrangement joins TRBV29-1 to TRBJ2-4; no definite D call. Trimming cost V 6 bases and J 1 base, with 10 bases left between them. CDR1 SQVTM and CDR2 ANQGSEA come from the germline V gene. This CDR3 has 13 amino acids. CDR3 amino acids: CSVMGRAKNIQYF. CDR3 nucleotides: TGCAGCGTGATGGGCAGGGCCAAAAACATTCAGTACTTC.

A single count supports this clone. The V gene is TRBV23-1, the J gene TRBJ2-7; possible D gene TRBD2, 6 bases. TRBV23-1 carries the ORF label, with uncertain function. This CDR3 comprises 14 residues. V lost 6 bases and J 4 bases, leaving 16 bases between the germline ends. The CDR3 sequence is CASRPWGVGYEQYF. The CDR3 bases are TGCGCCAGCAGACCCTGGGGGGTCGGGTACGAGCAGTACTTC.

This chain connects TRBV6-5 to TRBJ2-1; D ambiguous. Germline V gene lookup returns CDR1 MNHEY and CDR2 SVGAGI. CDR3 size: 12 residues. The V gene lost 6 bases and the J gene lost 8 bases, with 11 bases spanning the gap. Written as DNA, the CDR3 is TGTGCCAGCAGAGCCCGGTATGATGAGCAGTTCTTC. It translates to CASRARYDEQFF.

The chain links TRBV13 to TRBJ2-3; a possible D gene is TRBD2 (5 bases). Between the trimmed V and J ends, which lost 2 bases and 3 bases, there was a span of 15 bases. CDR1 is PRHDT, CDR2 FYEKMQ, per germline (reference sequence). CDR3 length equals 16 residues. The CDR3 nucleotides read TGTGCCAGCAGCTTAAAATCACTGAGGGTGACAGATACGCAGTATTTT. Translation gives CASSLKSLRVTDTQYF.